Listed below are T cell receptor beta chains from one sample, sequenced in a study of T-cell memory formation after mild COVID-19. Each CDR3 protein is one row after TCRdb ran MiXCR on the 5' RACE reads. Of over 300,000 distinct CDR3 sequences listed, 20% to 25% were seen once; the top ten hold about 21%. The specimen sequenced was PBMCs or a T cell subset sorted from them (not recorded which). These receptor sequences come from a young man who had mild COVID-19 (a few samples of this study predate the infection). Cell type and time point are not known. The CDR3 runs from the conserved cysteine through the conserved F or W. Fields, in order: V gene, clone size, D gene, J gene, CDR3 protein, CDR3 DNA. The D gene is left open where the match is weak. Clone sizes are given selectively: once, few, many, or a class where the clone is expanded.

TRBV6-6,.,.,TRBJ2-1,CASSMRDSNEQFF,TGTGCCAGCAGTATGCGGGATTCCAATGAGCAGTTCTTC
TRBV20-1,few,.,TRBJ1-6,CSARDQRGLISLHF,TGCAGTGCTAGAGATCAGAGGGGCCTCATTTCCCTCCACTTT
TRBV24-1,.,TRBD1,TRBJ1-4,CATSAPGGDEKLFF,TGTGCCACCAGTGCCCCAGGGGGCGATGAAAAACTGTTTTTT
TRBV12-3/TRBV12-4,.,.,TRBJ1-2,CASRALEAGPYGYTF,TGTGCCAGCAGAGCTCTGGAGGCCGGTCCCTATGGCTACACCTTC
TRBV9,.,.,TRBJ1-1,CAGSPSLVAGNTEAFF,TGTGCCGGCAGCCCCAGTCTGGTCGCAGGGAACACTGAAGCTTTCTTT
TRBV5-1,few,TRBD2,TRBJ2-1,CASSRSGVNPNEQFF,TGCGCCAGCAGCCGTAGCGGGGTTAACCCCAATGAGCAGTTCTTC
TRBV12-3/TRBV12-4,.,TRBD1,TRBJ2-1,CASSTRTGDNEQFF,TGTGCCAGCAGTACTCGGACAGGGGACAATGAGCAGTTCTTC
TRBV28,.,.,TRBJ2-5,CASSFRQGISGGETQYF,TGTGCCAGCAGTTTTAGACAGGGTATTTCCGGGGGAGAGACCCAGTACTTC
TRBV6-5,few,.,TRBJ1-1,CASSSDYTEAFF,TGTGCCAGCAGCTCAGATTACACTGAAGCTTTCTTT
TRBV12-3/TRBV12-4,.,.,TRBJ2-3,CASTPTPGVTDTQYF,TGTGCCAGCACCCCCACCCCGGGAGTCACAGATACGCAGTATTTT
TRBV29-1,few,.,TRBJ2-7,CSVRQNLHEQYF,TGCAGCGTTCGGCAGAACCTCCACGAGCAGTACTTC
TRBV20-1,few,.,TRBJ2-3,CSARSRVGTDTQYF,TGCAGTGCTAGATCCAGGGTGGGCACAGATACGCAGTATTTT
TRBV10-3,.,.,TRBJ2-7,CAIAGDSPYEQYF,TGTGCCATCGCAGGTGACAGTCCCTACGAGCAGTACTTC
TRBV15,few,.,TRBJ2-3,CATSPKGGADLDTQYF,TGTGCCACCAGTCCCAAGGGGGGGGCGGACTTAGATACGCAGTATTTT
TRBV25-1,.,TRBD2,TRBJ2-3,CASSEYRGKRGGPDTQYF,TGTGCCAGCAGTGAATATCGAGGCAAGCGGGGGGGCCCAGATACGCAGTATTTT
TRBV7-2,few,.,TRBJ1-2,CASSGHRNGYTF,TGTGCCAGCAGCGGGCATCGGAATGGCTACACCTTC
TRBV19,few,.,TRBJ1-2,CASSIGPPTAYYGYTF,TGTGCCAGTAGTATAGGCCCGCCGACGGCCTACTATGGCTACACCTTC
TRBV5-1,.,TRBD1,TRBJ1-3,CASSSTGGSGNTIYF,TGCGCCAGCAGCAGTACAGGGGGCTCTGGAAACACCATATATTTT
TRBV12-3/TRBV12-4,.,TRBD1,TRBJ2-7,CASSPQGTGAYEQYF,TGTGCCAGCAGTCCCCAGGGGACAGGGGCATACGAGCAGTACTTC
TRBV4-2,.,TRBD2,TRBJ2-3,CASSFAGTSGGTDTQYF,TGTGCCAGCAGCTTCGCCGGGACTAGCGGGGGCACAGATACGCAGTATTTT
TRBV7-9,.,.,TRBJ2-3,CASSSHGTDTQYF,TGTGCCAGCAGCTCCCATGGCACAGATACGCAGTATTTT